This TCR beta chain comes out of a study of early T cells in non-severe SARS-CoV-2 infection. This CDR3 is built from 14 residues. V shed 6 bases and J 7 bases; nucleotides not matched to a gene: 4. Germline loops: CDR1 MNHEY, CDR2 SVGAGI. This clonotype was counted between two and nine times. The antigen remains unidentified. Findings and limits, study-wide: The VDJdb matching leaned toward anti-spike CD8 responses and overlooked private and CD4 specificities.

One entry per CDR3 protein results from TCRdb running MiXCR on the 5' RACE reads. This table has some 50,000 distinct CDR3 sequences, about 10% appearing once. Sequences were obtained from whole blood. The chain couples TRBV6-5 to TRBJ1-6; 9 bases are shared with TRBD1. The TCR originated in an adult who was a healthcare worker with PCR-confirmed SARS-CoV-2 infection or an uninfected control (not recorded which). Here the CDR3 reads CASRRGTGNSPLHF. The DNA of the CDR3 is TGTGCCAGCAGGAGAGGGACAGGGAATTCACCCCTCCACTTT.